This TCR beta chain emerged from a study of long-term antiretroviral therapy in people with HIV. immunoSEQ v3.0 was run at survey level. Method: immunoSEQ multiplex PCR; TCRdb's copy keeps in-frame clones and lacks some. The table includes roughly 25,000 clones, around 83% detected once. J lost 13 bases, V lost 0 bases, and 8 bases had no gene match. Germline assignment: CDR1 SQVTM and CDR2 ANQGSEA. The CDR3 is 12 residues long. This specimen consisted of unsorted PBMCs, obtained 0.4 years after starting antiretroviral therapy. This TCR came from a man aged 50 or older with HIV. The V call is TRBV29-1, the J call TRBJ1-1; 7 nucleotides agree with TRBD1. In nucleotides, the CDR3 is TGCAGCGTTGAAGAGCATCCAGGGGGAGATTTCTTT. It yields the protein CSVEEHPGGDFF.